The 13 T cell receptor beta chains below come from one sample, sequenced in a study of cytotoxic CD8 clonotypes in ibrutinib-treated CLL listed by TCRdb under 2021. The library was made by the immunoSEQ multiplex PCR assay. TCRdb holds this immuneACCESS table with in-frame rearrangements only. Some clones are missing; in checked studies, unresolved V genes explain under half, and the rest has no known cause. Present in this sample are 300,000 to 400,000 clones, approximately 67% of which were seen just once. The top ten hold about 6.7% of the sample. The input for sequencing was PBMCs, taken after 36 months of ibrutinib treatment. These receptors were obtained from a human donor with chronic lymphocytic leukemia.

The gene calls are TRBV7-3 and TRBJ2-1; D remains unclear. The CDR3 extends over 13 amino acids. CDR1 and CDR2 (germline): SGHTA, FQGTGA. V shed 1 base and J shed 8 bases, with 9 bases lying between them. CDR3 amino acids: CASSLSPSYEQFF. Written as DNA, the CDR3 is TGTGCCAGCAGCTTAAGCCCTAGTTATGAGCAGTTCTTC. The full variable domain, its missing parts supplied by reference TRBV7-3 and TRBJ2-1, is GAGVSQTPSNKVTEKGKYVELRCDPISGHTALYWYRQSLGQGPEFLIYFQGTGAADDSGLPNDRFFAVRPEGSVSTLKIQRTERGDSAVYLCASSLSPSYEQFFGPGTRLTVL.

The J gene is TRBJ1-1, the V gene TRBV2; D is ambiguous. Trimming stripped 2 bases from V and 1 base from J, with 8 bases between. Looked up from germline, CDR1 is SNHLY and CDR2 is FYNNEI. This CDR3 has 14 residues. CDR3 DNA: TGTGCCAGCAGTGAATTAAACCCGAACACTGAAGCTTTCTTT. It translates to CASSELNPNTEAFF.

The sample holds a few counts of this clone. The chain has TRBV1 and TRBJ2-1; TRBD2 is the table's D call and was not checked against the DNA. TRBV1 is a pseudogene locus. CDR3 length equals 14 residues. For the CDR3, the DNA is TGCACCAGCAGCCGGGACTTCTACGGCAATGAGCAGTTCTTC. Its translation is CTSSRDFYGNEQFF.

This sequence joins TRBV9 and TRBJ2-3; weak D call: TRBD2 (6 bases). The V gene lost 2 bases and the J gene lost 5 bases, with 15 bases spanning the gap. The CDR3 covers 15 residues. Germline lookup yields CDR1 SGDLS and CDR2 YYNGEE. This CDR3 is CASSVFGGVGDTQYF. The CDR3, as DNA: TGTGCCAGCAGCGTTTTCGGGGGAGTGGGAGATACGCAGTATTTT.

This clone has only a few counts. This chain connects TRBV6-1 to TRBJ2-7; 9 nucleotides line up with TRBD1. The germline gives CDR1 MNHNS, CDR2 SASEGT. J was trimmed by 9 bases and V by 8 bases; bases with no gene match: 11. The CDR3 spans 13 residues. In DNA form, the CDR3 reads TGTGCCAGCGGATTCCCGGGACAGGGTTGGCAGTACTTC. As protein: CASGFPGQGWQYF.

The chain uses TRBV11-2 and TRBJ2-7, with 8 bases identical to TRBD1. Looked up from germline, CDR1 is SGHAT and CDR2 is FQNNGV. The CDR3 has 19 residues. The junction had 17 bases not matched to a gene; V was cut back by 1 base and J by 3 bases. CDR3 sequence (DNA): TGTGCCAGCAGCTTAGCCCTAATTCTCCAGGGGGCGCGGGGCTACGAGCAGTACTTC. As protein: CASSLALILQGARGYEQYF.

This clone was seen a single time. The gene calls are TRBV7-6 and TRBJ2-1, with 11 bases matching TRBD2. Germline V gene sequence: CDR1 SGHVS, CDR2 FNYEAQ. J gave up 0 bases and V 2 bases, and 6 bases lay outside the gene matches. The CDR3 consists of 18 residues. This chain's CDR3 is CASSLSSGGWSSYNEQFF. The CDR3 region has the DNA TGTGCCAGCAGCTTATCTAGCGGGGGGTGGAGCTCCTACAATGAGCAGTTCTTC. Together with reference TRBV7-6 and TRBJ2-1, the CDR3 gives the full variable domain: GAGVSQSPRYKVTKRGQDVALRCDPISGHVSLYWYRQALGQGPEFLTYFNYEAQQDKSGLPNDRFSAERPEGSISTLTIQRTEQRDSAMYRCASSLSSGGWSSYNEQFFGPGTRLTVL.

This clone was detected only once. This chain uses TRBV5-1 with TRBJ2-3; TRBD2 matches 10 bases. CDR1 and CDR2 (germline): SGHRS, YFSETQ. The CDR3 spans 15 residues. The V and J ends lost 4 bases and 5 bases, in that order; junction bases with no gene match: 7. The CDR3 coding sequence is TGCGCCAGCAGCGAGAGGCGACTAGCGGGAGATACGCAGTATTTT. Protein product: CASSERRLAGDTQYF.

This clone came up once. V usage is TRBV6-6 and J usage is TRBJ2-5; 7 bases match TRBD2. Germline CDR1 MNHNY, CDR2 SVGAGI (reference sequence). V shed 6 bases, J shed 9 bases, and the junction held 4 bases outside the gene matches. The CDR3 consists of 11 residues. CDR3 sequence (DNA): TGTGCCAGCAGCGGGGGGTGGTCCCAGTACTTC. Amino acid sequence: CASSGGWSQYF.

This chain connects TRBV4-1 to TRBJ2-2; tentative D call: TRBD2 (5 bases). Trimming pared 1 base from V and 5 bases from J, leaving 8 bases between. CDR3 length: 14 amino acids. Germline CDR1 MGHRA, CDR2 YSYEKL. The CDR3 is CASSQGSGTGELFF. The CDR3 coding sequence is TGCGCCAGCAGCCAAGGTTCGGGGACCGGGGAGCTGTTTTTT.

The chain carries TRBV9 and TRBJ2-2; possible D gene TRBD1, 5 bases. Germline V lookup: CDR1 SGDLS, CDR2 YYNGEE. Between the trimmed V and J ends, which lost 1 base and 3 bases, there was a span of 13 bases. The CDR3 sequence is 16 residues long. CDR3 nucleotides: TGTGCCAGCAGCGTATTAAGGCAGGGCTACACCGGGGAGCTGTTTTTT. As protein: CASSVLRQGYTGELFF.

V is TRBV19 and J is TRBJ1-2, with D possibly being TRBD1 (5 bases). Germline V gene lookup returns CDR1 LNHDA and CDR2 SQIVND (reference sequence). Trimming shortened V by 3 bases and J by 5 bases, and 13 bases separated the two germline ends. The CDR3 contains 14 residues. CDR3 sequence (DNA): TGTGCCAGTAGTATTTCCAGGGTGGGGTATGGCTACACCTTC. Translating gives CASSISRVGYGYTF. Using reference TRBV19 and TRBJ1-2 for the parts outside the CDR3, the full variable domain is DGGITQSPKYLFRKEGQNVTLSCEQNLNHDAMYWYRQDPGQGLRLIYYSQIVNDFQKGDIAEGYSVSREKKESFPLTVTSAQKNPTAFYLCASSISRVGYGYTFGSGTRLTVV.

To note about this clone: One end of the junction does not line up with germline, which may come from a read error. The chain employs TRBV19 and TRBJ2-3, with 10 bases lining up with TRBD2. This CDR3 has 14 residues. Germline V gene lookup returns CDR1 LNHDA and CDR2 SQIVND (reference sequence). CDR3 DNA: TGTGCCAGTAGTATTGGCGGGTGGCTAGCGGGGGCCCATTTT. Protein sequence: CASSIGGWLAGAHF. Together with reference TRBV19 and TRBJ2-3, the CDR3 gives the full variable domain: DGGITQSPKYLFRKEGQNVTLSCEQNLNHDAMYWYRQDPGQGLRLIYYSQIVNDFQKGDIAEGYSVSREKKESFPLTVTSAQKNPTAFYLCASSIGGWLAGAHFGPGTRLTVL.